This record concerns one T cell receptor (beta chain) sequence. CDR3 length: 11 residues. V dropped 2 bases and J dropped 7 bases, with 9 bases sitting between them. Germline CDR1 DFQATT, CDR2 SNEGSKA (reference sequence). This entry is derived from a study of radiation and T cells in renal cell carcinoma. Time point of the sample: blood 4 weeks post-SBRT, at nephrectomy. Indicated treatment: 15 Gy SBRT to primary tumor, nephrectomy 4 weeks later. Radiation-treated patients gave blood at baseline, week 2 and week 4. Produced via immunoSEQ multiplex PCR; TCRdb's table is partial and in-frame only. This table has tens of thousands of clones, roughly 80% appearing once.

This specimen consisted of blood, obtained from a patient whose treatment included radiotherapy and nephrectomy. V is TRBV20-1 and J is TRBJ2-7, with TRBD2 as a possible D gene (6 bases). The TCR was taken from a man aged 60 to 75 with renal cell carcinoma. DNA for the CDR3: TGCAGTGCTAGATTGGGGAGGGAGCAGTACTTC. Protein: CSARLGREQYF.